A single sample is the source of the 28 T cell receptor beta chains below, sequenced in a study of T cells in localized non-small cell lung cancer. This table comes from immunoSEQ multiplex PCR, and its TCRdb copy is limited to in-frame clones, with some not included. The table includes tens of thousands of clones, around 90% detected once. This sample comprised peripheral blood, obtained before any cancer treatment. The receptors were sampled from an older female donor with stage I lung adenocarcinoma.

V and J are TRBV9 and TRBJ1-1, with D perhaps matching TRBD1 (5 bases). CDR3 length: 14 residues. V shed 5 bases and J shed 4 bases, with 15 bases lying between them. Germline values: CDR1 SGDLS, CDR2 YYNGEE. CDR3 DNA: TGTGCCAGCAGGCGAATCGTCGGGGGCACTGAAGCTTTCTTT. This codes for CASRRIVGGTEAFF.

This sequence joins TRBV29-1 and TRBJ1-1; D is ambiguous. CDR3 length: 12 amino acids. CDR1 and CDR2 (germline): SQVTM, ANQGSEA. V lost 4 bases and J lost 1, with 7 bases in between. The DNA for the CDR3 is TGCAGCGTTGGGTTATCGAACACTGAAGCTTTCTTT. Amino acids: CSVGLSNTEAFF.

The chain employs TRBV7-9 and TRBJ1-2; tentatively, D is TRBD1 (6 bases). V lost 0 bases and J 7 bases, leaving 6 bases between the germline ends. The germline CDR1 and CDR2 sequences are SEHNR and FQNEAQ (reference sequence). This CDR3 has 12 amino acids. The CDR3 spells CASSLATGGYTF. Written as DNA, the CDR3 is TGTGCCAGCAGCTTAGCGACAGGTGGCTACACCTTC.

J is TRBJ2-7 and V is TRBV10-2; D may be TRBD1 (5 bases). V was trimmed by 3 bases and J by 2 bases, leaving 11 bases between them. Germline V gene sequence: CDR1 WSHSY, CDR2 SAAADI. CDR3 size: 14 residues. The CDR3 protein is CASSETQATYEQYF. CDR3 bases: TGCGCCAGCAGTGAAACACAGGCGACCTACGAGCAGTACTTC.

This chain uses TRBV5-4 with TRBJ1-5, with D hard to call. CDR3 length: 16 amino acids. The ends were cut back, 4 bases at V and 2 bases at J, with 16 bases in the middle. Germline V CDR1 and CDR2: SGHNT, YYREEE (reference sequence). Written as DNA, the CDR3 is TGTGCCAGCAGCCCGGATCCGGGGAGCGGCAATCAGCCCCAGCATTTT. This translates into CASSPDPGSGNQPQHF.

The J gene is TRBJ2-3, the V gene TRBV18, with D tentatively TRBD2 (6 bases). In germline, CDR1 is KGHSH, CDR2 LQKENI. The V and J ends lost 3 bases and 2 bases respectively, with 12 bases between them. The CDR3 runs to 15 residues. Here the CDR3 DNA reads TGTGCCAGCTCACCGTTTGCGGGATACACAGATACGCAGTATTTT. This sequence encodes CASSPFAGYTDTQYF.

This chain links TRBV6-5 with TRBJ2-2; no firm D call. Between the trimmed V and J ends, which lost 0 bases and 5 bases, there was a span of 13 bases. Per germline, CDR1 MNHEY and CDR2 SVGAGI. The CDR3 consists of 16 residues. The chain's CDR3 is CASSYSISRETGELFF. The CDR3 DNA is TGTGCCAGCAGTTACTCGATTTCTAGGGAAACCGGGGAGCTGTTTTTT.

The chain joins TRBV19 to TRBJ2-2; TRBD2 is a possible D gene (7 bases). Germline V gene sequence: CDR1 LNHDA, CDR2 SQIVND (reference sequence). Trimming took 5 bases from V and 7 from J, leaving 17 bases between them. The CDR3 contains 15 residues. In DNA form, the CDR3 reads TGTGCCAGTAGTCCCCGGCGGGGGCAAAGCGGGGAGCTGTTTTTT. It codes for CASSPRRGQSGELFF.

The chain carries TRBV15 and TRBJ1-1, with D maybe TRBD1 (5 bases). V gave up 1 base and J gave up 8 bases, with 8 bases separating them. CDR3 length: 12 amino acids. Germline V gene data show CDR1 as LNHNV and CDR2 as YYDKDF (reference sequence). The CDR3 sequence: CATSRAQGEAFF. Here the CDR3 DNA reads TGTGCCACCAGCAGAGCCCAGGGAGAAGCTTTCTTT.

V usage is TRBV6-1 and J usage is TRBJ1-2; 7 nucleotides align to TRBD1. The V segment lost 0 bases and the J segment 4 bases; nucleotides outside the gene matches: 8. This CDR3 region has 16 residues. Germline lookup yields CDR1 MNHNS and CDR2 SASEGT. The CDR3 reads CASSEARAPGGYGYTF. The CDR3 region has the DNA TGTGCCAGCAGTGAAGCGCGAGCTCCAGGGGGCTATGGCTACACCTTC.

V is TRBV30 and J is TRBJ2-1; a possible D gene is TRBD1 (6 bases). The germline V gene has CDR1 GTSNPN and CDR2 SVGIG (reference sequence). The CDR3 is made up of 16 amino acids. V lost 3 bases and J lost 7, with 22 bases in between. The CDR3 is CAWRRTSYQGWNEQFF. The CDR3 bases are TGTGCCTGGAGGCGAACTTCTTACCAGGGGTGGAATGAGCAGTTCTTC. The whole variable domain, remainder taken from reference TRBV30 and TRBJ2-1, is SQTIHQWPATLVQPVGSPLSLECTVEGTSNPNLYWYRQAAGRGLQLLFYSVGIGQISSEVPQNLSASRPQDRQFILSSKKLLLSDSGFYLCAWRRTSYQGWNEQFFGPGTRLTVL.

This clone was counted a few times. The V call is TRBV5-1, the J call TRBJ2-5, with D perhaps TRBD2 (5 bases). Trimming took 1 base from V and 5 from J, leaving 6 bases between them. From germline, CDR1 is SGHRS and CDR2 YFSETQ. The CDR3 sequence is 12 residues long. The CDR3 reads CASSLSGETQYF. The CDR3, as DNA: TGCGCCAGCAGCTTGTCGGGGGAGACCCAGTACTTC.

The chain recombines TRBV11-3 with TRBJ2-1, with D perhaps assigned TRBD1 or TRBD2 (5 bases each). The CDR3 runs 16 residues. Trimming took off 4 bases at V and 7 bases at J, with 20 bases between the two ends. CDR1 and CDR2 from the germline V gene are SGHNT and YENEEA. The CDR3 DNA reads as TGTGCCAGCAGCTCCCCTCAGGGCCGGACTCGAAATGAGCAGTTCTTC. Its protein product is CASSSPQGRTRNEQFF.

The rearrangement uses TRBV6-6 and TRBJ2-2; TRBD2 matches at 9 bases. V dropped 2 bases and J dropped 4; count of bases not matched to a gene: 2. Germline values: CDR1 MNHNY, CDR2 SVGAGI (reference sequence). The CDR3 extends over 15 amino acids. This CDR3 reads CASSYRREGTGELFF. For the CDR3, the DNA is TGTGCCAGCAGTTACAGGCGGGAGGGCACCGGGGAGCTGTTTTTT.

The chain employs TRBV18 and TRBJ2-1; 7 positions agree with TRBD1. The CDR3 has 16 residues. V dropped 1 base and J dropped 10; count of bases not matched to a gene: 13. CDR1 KGHSH and CDR2 LQKENI come from the germline V gene. The CDR3 coding sequence is TGTGCCAGCTCACCACTCCGGGCAGGGGGATTTCAGGAGCAGTTCTTC. Translated: CASSPLRAGGFQEQFF.

This clone was recorded once. This chain links TRBV14 with TRBJ1-2, with 7 bases fitting TRBD1. The CDR3 extends over 17 amino acids. The trim removed 0 bases at V and 4 bases at J, leaving 11 bases unmatched. Germline V CDR1 and CDR2: SGHDN, FVKESK. DNA for the CDR3: TGTGCCAGCAGCCAAGAGCCCACAGGGGAGTATGGCTATGGCTACACCTTC. This translates into CASSQEPTGEYGYGYTF.

The chain links TRBV11-1 to TRBJ2-1; D perhaps matches TRBD1 (6 bases). Germline assignment: CDR1 SGHAT and CDR2 FQDESV (reference sequence). This CDR3 is built from 15 residues. The V gene lost 5 bases and the J gene lost 0 bases, with 11 bases spanning the gap. Here the CDR3 reads CASSPDRISYNEQFF. In nucleotides, the CDR3 is TGTGCCAGCAGCCCGGACAGAATCTCCTACAATGAGCAGTTCTTC.

The chain couples TRBV7-2 to TRBJ1-5; no firm D call. This CDR3 is 13 amino acids long. With 2 bases removed from V and 1 base from J, the gap between germline ends came to 3 bases. CDR1 and CDR2 from the germline V gene are SGHTA and FQGNSA. In DNA, the CDR3 is TGTGCCAGCAGCTTATCGAGCAATCAGCCCCAGCATTTT. Its translation: CASSLSSNQPQHF.

The V gene is TRBV29-1, the J gene TRBJ2-7; 9 bases are shared with TRBD1. Trimming removed 5 bases from V and 0 bases from J; junction bases left unmatched: 5. This CDR3 has 14 residues. Germline CDR1 and CDR2: SQVTM and ANQGSEA. This CDR3 reads CSVSGTGSSYEQYF. DNA for the CDR3: TGCAGCGTTTCCGGGACAGGGAGCTCCTACGAGCAGTACTTC.

V is TRBV2 and J is TRBJ1-5; no firm D call. Looked up from germline, CDR1 is SNHLY and CDR2 is FYNNEI. Trimming took 5 bases from V and 4 from J, leaving 9 bases between them. The CDR3 totals 13 residues. The DNA of the CDR3 is TGTGCCAGCAGTTCGGAGTCTAATCAGCCCCAGCATTTT. Residues: CASSSESNQPQHF.

A single count supports this clone. The rearrangement joins TRBV10-1 to TRBJ1-5, with 8 bases identical to TRBD1. Germline V lookup: CDR1 WNHNN, CDR2 SYGVQD (reference sequence). Trimming cost V 6 bases and J 7 bases; bases outside gene matches: 5. The CDR3 length is 13 residues. CDR3 sequence reads: CASSSGTGQPQHF. CDR3 in DNA: TGCGCCAGCAGCTCCGGGACAGGCCAGCCCCAGCATTTT.

The chain has TRBV18 and TRBJ1-3; D gene ambiguous. Germline V gene sequence: CDR1 KGHSH, CDR2 LQKENI. V was trimmed by 0 bases and J by 4 bases, leaving 4 bases between them. This CDR3 comprises 13 residues. The CDR3 DNA sequence: TGTGCCAGCTCACCACCGAGGGGAAACACCATATATTTT. Protein sequence: CASSPPRGNTIYF.

This chain links TRBV18 with TRBJ2-7; possible D gene TRBD1, 5 bases. Germline V gene lookup returns CDR1 KGHSH and CDR2 LQKENI. This CDR3 region has 16 residues. Trimming shortened V by 0 bases and J by 5 bases, and 17 bases separated the two germline ends. CDR3 region: CASSPPSGALGDEQYF. The DNA of the CDR3 is TGTGCCAGCTCACCACCGTCTGGGGCCCTAGGTGACGAGCAGTACTTC. The entire variable domain, with the rest obtained from reference TRBV18 and TRBJ2-7, is as follows: NAGVMQNPRHLVRRRGQEARLRCSPMKGHSHVYWYRQLPEEGLKFMVYLQKENIIDESGMPKERFSAEFPKEGPSILRIQQVVRGDSAAYFCASSPPSGALGDEQYFGPGTRLTVT.

This chain links TRBV5-1 with TRBJ1-4, with D perhaps TRBD1 (5 bases). The ends were cut back, 2 bases at V and 1 base at J, with 9 bases in the middle. The V gene's germline CDR1 is SGHRS and CDR2 YFSETQ. The CDR3 sequence is 15 residues long. Here the CDR3 DNA reads TGCGCCAGCAGCTTAGCAGGGATAACTAATGAAAAACTGTTTTTT. Translated, it gives CASSLAGITNEKLFF.

The chain uses TRBV6-4 and TRBJ2-3; weak D call: TRBD1 (7 bases). The CDR3 sequence is 17 residues long. Germline V CDR1 and CDR2: MRHNA, SNTAGT. Trimming took off 6 bases at V and 3 bases at J, with 22 bases between the two ends. CDR3 loop: CASSQGGSGRTTDTQYF. The DNA for the CDR3 is TGTGCCAGCAGCCAGGGGGGCTCTGGGCGGACTACAGATACGCAGTATTTT.

J is TRBJ1-2 and V is TRBV27; D may be TRBD1 (6 bases). CDR1 and CDR2 from the germline V gene are MNHEY and SMNVEV (reference sequence). The CDR3 totals 14 residues. The ends were cut back, 6 bases at V and 2 bases at J, with 13 bases in the middle. CDR3: CASSSGQGNYGYTF. CDR3 bases: TGTGCCAGCAGCTCGGGTCAGGGGAACTATGGCTACACCTTC.

The chain recombines TRBV5-1 with TRBJ2-1, with TRBD1 matching 10 bases. CDR1 SGHRS and CDR2 YFSETQ come from the germline V gene. Losses at the gene ends were 6 bases for V and 6 bases for J; bases not matched to a gene: 6. The CDR3 is 14 residues long. The CDR3 region is CASTAGTGANEQFF. The CDR3 nucleotides are TGCGCCAGCACTGCCGGGACAGGGGCCAATGAGCAGTTCTTC.

The J gene is TRBJ2-7, the V gene TRBV27; 7 bases align to TRBD2. CDR3 length: 16 amino acids. Germline values: CDR1 MNHEY, CDR2 SMNVEV (reference sequence). The V and J ends lost 3 bases and 2 bases, in that order; junction bases with no gene match: 10. CDR3 region: CASSFLMGGGAYEQYF. CDR3 sequence (DNA): TGTGCCAGCAGTTTTTTGATGGGGGGAGGGGCCTACGAGCAGTACTTC.